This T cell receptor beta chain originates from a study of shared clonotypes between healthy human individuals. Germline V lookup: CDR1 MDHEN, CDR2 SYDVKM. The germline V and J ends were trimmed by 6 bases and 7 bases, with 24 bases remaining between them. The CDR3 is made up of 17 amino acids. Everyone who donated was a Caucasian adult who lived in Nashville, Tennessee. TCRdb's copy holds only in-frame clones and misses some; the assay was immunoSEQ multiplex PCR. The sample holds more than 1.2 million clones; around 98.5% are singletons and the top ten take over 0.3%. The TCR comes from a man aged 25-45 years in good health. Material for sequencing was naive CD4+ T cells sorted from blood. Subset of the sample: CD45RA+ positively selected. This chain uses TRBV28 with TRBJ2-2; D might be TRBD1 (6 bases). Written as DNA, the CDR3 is TGTGCCAGCAGCTTGACCTCTGGAGCAGGGGAAGGCGGGGAGCTGTTTTTT. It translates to CASSLTSGAGEGGELFF.